This TCR beta chain was recorded in a study of OX40 agonist ivuxolimab in advanced cancers. The V and J ends lost 0 bases and 7 bases, in that order; junction bases with no gene match: 5. The CDR3 is made up of 15 amino acids. The germline V gene encodes CDR1 SGHRS and CDR2 YFSETQ. Some clones are missing from TCRdb's copy, which holds only in-frame ones; the method was immunoSEQ multiplex PCR. The table shows roughly 100,000 clones, with more than 75% occurring only once. V and J are TRBV5-1 and TRBJ2-1; TRBD1 matches 9 bases. The specimen comprised CD4+ or CD8+ T cells sorted from blood, sampled in a trial of the OX40 agonist ivuxolimab. This sequence originates from an adult with an advanced solid tumor such as melanoma, head and neck, liver or kidney cancer. The CDR3 here is CASSLGTGVENEQFF. DNA of the CDR3: TGCGCCAGCAGCTTGGGGACAGGGGTAGAAAATGAGCAGTTCTTC.